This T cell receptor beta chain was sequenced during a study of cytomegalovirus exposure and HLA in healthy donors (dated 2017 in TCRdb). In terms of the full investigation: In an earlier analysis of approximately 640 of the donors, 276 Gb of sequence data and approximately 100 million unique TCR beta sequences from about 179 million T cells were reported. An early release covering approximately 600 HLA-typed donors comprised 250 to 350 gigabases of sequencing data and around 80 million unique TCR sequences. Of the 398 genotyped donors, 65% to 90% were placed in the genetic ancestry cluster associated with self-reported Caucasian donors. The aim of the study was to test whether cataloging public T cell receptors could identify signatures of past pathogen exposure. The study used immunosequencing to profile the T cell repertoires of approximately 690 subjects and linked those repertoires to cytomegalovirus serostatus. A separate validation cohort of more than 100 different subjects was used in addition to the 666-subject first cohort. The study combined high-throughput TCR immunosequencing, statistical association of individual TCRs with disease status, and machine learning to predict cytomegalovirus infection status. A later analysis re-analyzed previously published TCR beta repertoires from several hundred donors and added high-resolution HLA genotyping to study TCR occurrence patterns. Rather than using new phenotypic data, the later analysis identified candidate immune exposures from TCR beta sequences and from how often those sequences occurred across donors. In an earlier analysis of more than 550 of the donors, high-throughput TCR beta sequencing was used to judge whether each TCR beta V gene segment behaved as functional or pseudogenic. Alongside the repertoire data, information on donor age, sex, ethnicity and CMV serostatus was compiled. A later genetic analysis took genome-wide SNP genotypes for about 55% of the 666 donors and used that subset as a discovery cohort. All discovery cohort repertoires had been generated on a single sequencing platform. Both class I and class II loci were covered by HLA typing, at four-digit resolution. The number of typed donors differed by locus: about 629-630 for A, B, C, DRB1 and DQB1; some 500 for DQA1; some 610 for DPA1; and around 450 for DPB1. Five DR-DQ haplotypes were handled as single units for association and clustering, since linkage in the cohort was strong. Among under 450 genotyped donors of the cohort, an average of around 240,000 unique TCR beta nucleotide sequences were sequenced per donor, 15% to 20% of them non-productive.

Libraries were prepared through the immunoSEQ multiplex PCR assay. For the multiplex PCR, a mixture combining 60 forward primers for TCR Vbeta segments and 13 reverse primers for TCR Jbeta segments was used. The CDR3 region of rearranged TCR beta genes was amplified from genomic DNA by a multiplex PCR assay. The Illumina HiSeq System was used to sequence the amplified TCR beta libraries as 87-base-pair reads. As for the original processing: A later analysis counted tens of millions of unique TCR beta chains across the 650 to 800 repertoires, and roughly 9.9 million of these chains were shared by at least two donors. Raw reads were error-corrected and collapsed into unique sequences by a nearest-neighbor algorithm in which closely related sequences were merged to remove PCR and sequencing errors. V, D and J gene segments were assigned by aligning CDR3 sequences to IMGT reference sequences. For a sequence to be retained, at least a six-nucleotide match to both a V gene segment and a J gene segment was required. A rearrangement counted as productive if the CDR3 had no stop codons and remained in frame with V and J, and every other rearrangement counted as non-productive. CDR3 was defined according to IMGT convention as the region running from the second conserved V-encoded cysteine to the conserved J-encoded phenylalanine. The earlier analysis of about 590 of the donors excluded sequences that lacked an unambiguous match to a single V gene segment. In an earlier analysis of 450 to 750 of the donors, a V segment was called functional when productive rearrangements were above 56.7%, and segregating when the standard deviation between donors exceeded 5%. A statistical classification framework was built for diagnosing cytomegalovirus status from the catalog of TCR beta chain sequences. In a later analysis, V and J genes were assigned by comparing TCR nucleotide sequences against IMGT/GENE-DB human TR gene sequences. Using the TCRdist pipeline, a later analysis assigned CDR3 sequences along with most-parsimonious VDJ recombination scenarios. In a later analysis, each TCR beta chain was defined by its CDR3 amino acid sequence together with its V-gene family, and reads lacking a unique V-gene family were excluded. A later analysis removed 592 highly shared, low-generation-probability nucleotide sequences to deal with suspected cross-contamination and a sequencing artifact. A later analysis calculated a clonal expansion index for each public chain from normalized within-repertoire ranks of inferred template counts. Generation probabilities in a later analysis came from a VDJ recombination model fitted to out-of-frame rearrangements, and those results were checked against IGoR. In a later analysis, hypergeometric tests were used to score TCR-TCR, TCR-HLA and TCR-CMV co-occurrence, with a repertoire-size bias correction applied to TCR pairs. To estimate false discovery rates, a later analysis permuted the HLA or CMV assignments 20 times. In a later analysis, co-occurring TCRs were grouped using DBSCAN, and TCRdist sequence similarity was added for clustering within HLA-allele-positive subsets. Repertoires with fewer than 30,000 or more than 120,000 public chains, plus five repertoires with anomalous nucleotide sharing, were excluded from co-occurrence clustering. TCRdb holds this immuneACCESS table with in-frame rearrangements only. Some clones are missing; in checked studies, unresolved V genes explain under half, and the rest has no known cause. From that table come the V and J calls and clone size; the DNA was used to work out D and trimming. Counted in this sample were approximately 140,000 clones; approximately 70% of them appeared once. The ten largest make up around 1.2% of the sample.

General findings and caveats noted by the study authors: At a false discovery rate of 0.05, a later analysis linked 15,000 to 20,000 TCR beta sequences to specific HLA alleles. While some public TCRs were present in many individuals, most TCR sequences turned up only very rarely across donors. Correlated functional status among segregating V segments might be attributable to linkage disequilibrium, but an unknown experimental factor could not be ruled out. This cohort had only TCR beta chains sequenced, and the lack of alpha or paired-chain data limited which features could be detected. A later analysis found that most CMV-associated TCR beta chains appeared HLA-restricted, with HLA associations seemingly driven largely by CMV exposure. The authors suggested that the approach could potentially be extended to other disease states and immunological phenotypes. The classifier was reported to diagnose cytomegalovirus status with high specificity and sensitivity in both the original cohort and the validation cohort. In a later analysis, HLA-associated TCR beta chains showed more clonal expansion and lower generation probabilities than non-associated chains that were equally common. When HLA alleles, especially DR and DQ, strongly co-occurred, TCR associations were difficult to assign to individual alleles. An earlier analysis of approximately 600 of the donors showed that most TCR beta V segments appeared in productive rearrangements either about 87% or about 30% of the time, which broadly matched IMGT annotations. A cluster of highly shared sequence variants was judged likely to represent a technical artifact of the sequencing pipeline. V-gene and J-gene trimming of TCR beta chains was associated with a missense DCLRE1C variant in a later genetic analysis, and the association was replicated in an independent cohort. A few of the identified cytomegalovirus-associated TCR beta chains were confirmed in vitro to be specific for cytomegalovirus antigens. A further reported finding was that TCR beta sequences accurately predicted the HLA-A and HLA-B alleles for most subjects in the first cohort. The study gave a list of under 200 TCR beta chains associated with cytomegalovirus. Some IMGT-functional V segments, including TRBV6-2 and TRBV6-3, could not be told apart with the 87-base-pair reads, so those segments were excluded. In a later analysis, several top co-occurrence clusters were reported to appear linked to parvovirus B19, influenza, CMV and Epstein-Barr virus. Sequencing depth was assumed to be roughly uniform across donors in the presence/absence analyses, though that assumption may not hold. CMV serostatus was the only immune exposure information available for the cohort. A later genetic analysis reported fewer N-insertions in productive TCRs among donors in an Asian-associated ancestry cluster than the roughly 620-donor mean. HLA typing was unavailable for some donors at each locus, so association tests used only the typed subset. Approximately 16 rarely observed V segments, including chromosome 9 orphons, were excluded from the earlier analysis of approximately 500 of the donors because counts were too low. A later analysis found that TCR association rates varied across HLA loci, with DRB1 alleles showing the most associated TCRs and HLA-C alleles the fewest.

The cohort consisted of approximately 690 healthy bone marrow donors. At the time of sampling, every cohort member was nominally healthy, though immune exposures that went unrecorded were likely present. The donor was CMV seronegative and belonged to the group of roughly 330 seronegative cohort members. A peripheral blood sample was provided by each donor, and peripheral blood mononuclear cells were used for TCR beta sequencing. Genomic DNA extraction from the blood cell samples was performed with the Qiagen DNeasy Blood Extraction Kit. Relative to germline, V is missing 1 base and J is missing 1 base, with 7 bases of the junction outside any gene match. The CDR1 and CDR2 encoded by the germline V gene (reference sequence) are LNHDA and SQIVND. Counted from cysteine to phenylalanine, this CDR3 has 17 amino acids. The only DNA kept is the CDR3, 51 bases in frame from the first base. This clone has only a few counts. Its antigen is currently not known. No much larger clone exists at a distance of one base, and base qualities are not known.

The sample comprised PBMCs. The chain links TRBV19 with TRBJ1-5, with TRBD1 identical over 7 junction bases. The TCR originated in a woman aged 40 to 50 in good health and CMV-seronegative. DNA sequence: TGTGCCAGTAGTATAGTAAGACAGGGAATGAGCAATCAGCCCCAGCATTTT. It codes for CASSIVRQGMSNQPQHF.